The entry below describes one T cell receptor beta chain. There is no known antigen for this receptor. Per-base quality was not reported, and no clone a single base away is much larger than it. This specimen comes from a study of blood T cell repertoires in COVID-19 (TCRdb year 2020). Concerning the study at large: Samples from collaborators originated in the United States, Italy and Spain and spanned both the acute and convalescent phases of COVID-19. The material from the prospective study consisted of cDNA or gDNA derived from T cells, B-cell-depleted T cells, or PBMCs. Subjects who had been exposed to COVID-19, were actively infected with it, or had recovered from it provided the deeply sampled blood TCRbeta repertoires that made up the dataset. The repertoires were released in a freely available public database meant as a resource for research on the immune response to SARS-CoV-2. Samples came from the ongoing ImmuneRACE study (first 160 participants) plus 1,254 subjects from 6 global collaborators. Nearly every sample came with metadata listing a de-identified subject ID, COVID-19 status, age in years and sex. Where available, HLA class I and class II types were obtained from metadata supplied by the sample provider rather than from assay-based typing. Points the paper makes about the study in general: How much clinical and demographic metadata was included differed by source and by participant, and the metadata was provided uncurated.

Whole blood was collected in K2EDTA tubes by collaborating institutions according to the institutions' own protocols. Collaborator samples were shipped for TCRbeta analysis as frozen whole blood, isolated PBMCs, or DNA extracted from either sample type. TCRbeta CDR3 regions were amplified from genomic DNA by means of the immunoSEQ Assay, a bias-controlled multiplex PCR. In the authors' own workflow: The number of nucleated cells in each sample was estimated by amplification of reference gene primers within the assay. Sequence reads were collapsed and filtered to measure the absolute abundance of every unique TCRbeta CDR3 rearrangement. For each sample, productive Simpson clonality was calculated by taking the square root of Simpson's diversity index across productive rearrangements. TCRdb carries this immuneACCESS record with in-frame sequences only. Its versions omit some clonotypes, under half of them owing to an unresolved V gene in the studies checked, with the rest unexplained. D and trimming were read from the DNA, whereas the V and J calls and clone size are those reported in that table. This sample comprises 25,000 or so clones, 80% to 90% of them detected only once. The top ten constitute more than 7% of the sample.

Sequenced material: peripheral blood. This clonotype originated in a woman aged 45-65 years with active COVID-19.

The CDR3 reads CASQQKGRGSHEQYF. Here is the DNA: TGTGCCAGCCAACAAAAAGGCAGGGGGTCCCACGAGCAGTACTTC. The receptor chain draws on TRBV5-4 and TRBJ2-7; 7 central bases correspond to TRBD1. The germline V gene (reference sequence) specifies SGHNT as CDR1 and YYREEE as CDR2. The CDR3 covers 15 residues, taking in both the cysteine and the phenylalanine. Here the CDR3 DNA is all that survives: 45 bases in frame from base 1. V ends up 7 bases short and J 5 bases short, with an unmatched junction base count of 15.